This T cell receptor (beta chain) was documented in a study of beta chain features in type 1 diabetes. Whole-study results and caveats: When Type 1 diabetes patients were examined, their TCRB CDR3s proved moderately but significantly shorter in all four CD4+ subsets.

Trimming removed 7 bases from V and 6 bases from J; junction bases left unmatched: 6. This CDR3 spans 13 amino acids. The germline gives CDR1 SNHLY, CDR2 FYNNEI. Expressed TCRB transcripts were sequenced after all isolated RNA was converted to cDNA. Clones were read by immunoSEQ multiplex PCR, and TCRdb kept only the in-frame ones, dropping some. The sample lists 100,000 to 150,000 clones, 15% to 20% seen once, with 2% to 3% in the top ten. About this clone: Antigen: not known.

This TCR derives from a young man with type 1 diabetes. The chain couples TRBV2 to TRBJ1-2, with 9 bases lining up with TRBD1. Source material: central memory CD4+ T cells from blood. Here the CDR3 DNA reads TGTGCCAGCATCTTGGACAGGGGCGATGGCTACACCTTC. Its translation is CASILDRGDGYTF.